This TCR beta chain was sequenced for a study of T cells in Graves' hyperthyroidism and ophthalmopathy. Findings of the study overall: Within blood appeared most thyroid clonotypes that had expanded above 0.001.

Amplified regions were TCR beta CDR3 sequences from RNA transcripts. During a first-round RT-PCR of the TCR CDR3, the HTBI primer set was used. Each CDR3 protein gets one entry after TCRdb re-called the multiplex PCR reads with MiXCR. Among over 250,000 distinct CDR3 sequences listed, 25% to 30% were seen once. Per the germline V gene, CDR1 is SGHRS and CDR2 is YFSETQ. This CDR3 region has 16 residues. J gave up 0 bases and V 4 bases, and 4 bases lay outside the gene matches. The table lists this clonotype with a few counts. Its specificity is unknown. Sequencing was carried out using blood. The V and J genes are TRBV5-1 and TRBJ2-2; TRBD2 matches at 9 bases. The clonotype originates from a man between 40 and 49 years old with Graves' hyperthyroidism that later progressed to Graves' ophthalmopathy. The CDR3 loop is CASSHGLASNTGELFF. CDR3 in DNA: TGCGCCAGCAGCCACGGACTAGCGTCGAACACCGGGGAGCTGTTTTTT.